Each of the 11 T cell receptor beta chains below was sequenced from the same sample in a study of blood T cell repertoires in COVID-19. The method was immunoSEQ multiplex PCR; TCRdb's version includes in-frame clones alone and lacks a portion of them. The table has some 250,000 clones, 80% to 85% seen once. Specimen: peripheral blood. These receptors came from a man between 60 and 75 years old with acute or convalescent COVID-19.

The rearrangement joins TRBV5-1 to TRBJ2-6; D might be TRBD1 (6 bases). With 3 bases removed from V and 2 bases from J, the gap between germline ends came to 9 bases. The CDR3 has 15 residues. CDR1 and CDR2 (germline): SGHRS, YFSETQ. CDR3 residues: CASSSTGTGANVLTF. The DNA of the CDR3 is TGCGCCAGCAGCTCCACAGGGACTGGGGCCAACGTCCTGACTTTC.

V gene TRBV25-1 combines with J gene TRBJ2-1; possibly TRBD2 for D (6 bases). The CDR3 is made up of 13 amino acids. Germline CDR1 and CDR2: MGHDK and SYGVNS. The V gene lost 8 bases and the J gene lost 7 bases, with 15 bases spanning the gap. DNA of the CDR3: TGTGCCAGCGAGGCAGGAGGGCGGAATGAGCAGTTCTTC. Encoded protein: CASEAGGRNEQFF.

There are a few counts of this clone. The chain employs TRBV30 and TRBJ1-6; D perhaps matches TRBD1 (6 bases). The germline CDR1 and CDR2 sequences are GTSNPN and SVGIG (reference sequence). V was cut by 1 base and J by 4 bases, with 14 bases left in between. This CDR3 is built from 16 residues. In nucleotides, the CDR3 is TGTGCCTGGAGTGGCCGGATAGGGGGATATAATTCACCCCTCCACTTT. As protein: CAWSGRIGGYNSPLHF.

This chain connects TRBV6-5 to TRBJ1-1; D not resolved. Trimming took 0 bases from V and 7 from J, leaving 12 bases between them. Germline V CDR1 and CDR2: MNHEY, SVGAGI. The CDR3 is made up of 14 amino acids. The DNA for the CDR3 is TGTGCCAGCAGTTACTCCCTTATGAGAGATGAAGCTTTCTTT. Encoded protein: CASSYSLMRDEAFF.

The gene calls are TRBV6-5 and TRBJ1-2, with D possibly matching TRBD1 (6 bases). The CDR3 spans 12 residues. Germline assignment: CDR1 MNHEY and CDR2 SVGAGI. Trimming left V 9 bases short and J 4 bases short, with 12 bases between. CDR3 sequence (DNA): TGTGCCAGTTACAGGGATTTCTATGGCTACACCTTC. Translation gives CASYRDFYGYTF.

As DNA, the CDR3 is TGTGCCAGCAGTCTTAGCTCCTACAATGAGCAGTTCTTC. Residues: CASSLSSYNEQFF. The chain recombines TRBV6-1 with TRBJ2-1, with D unresolved. CDR3 length: 13 amino acids. Trimming left V 5 bases short and J 0 bases short, with 5 bases between. Looked up from germline, CDR1 is MNHNS and CDR2 is SASEGT.

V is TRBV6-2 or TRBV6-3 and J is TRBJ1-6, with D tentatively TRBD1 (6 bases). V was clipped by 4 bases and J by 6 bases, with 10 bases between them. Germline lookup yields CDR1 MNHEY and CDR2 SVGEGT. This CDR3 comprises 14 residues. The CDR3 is CASSLQGGNSPLHF. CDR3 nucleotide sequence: TGTGCCAGCAGTTTACAGGGCGGTAATTCACCCCTCCACTTT.

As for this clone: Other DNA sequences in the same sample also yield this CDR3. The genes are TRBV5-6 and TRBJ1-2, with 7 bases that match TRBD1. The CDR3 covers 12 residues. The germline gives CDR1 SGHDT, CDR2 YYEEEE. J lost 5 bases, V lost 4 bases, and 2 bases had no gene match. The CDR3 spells CASSPRGYGYTF. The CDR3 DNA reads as TGTGCCAGCAGCCCCAGGGGGTATGGCTACACCTTC.

CDR3 sequence: CASSPRGGGQPQHF. As DNA, the CDR3 is TGTGCCAGCAGTCCGAGGGGGGGCGGCCAGCCCCAGCATTTT. This sequence joins TRBV2 and TRBJ1-5; weak D call: TRBD1 (6 bases). V gave up 5 bases and J gave up 7 bases, with 15 bases separating them. The CDR3 length is 14 residues. The V gene's germline CDR1 is SNHLY and CDR2 FYNNEI.

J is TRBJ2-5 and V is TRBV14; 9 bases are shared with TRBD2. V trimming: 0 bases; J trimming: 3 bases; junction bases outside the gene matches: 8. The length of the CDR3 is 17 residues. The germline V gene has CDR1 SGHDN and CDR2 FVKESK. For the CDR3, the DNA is TGTGCCAGCAGCCAAGAGTGGGGGACTAGCCTGAAAGAGACCCAGTACTTC. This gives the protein CASSQEWGTSLKETQYF.

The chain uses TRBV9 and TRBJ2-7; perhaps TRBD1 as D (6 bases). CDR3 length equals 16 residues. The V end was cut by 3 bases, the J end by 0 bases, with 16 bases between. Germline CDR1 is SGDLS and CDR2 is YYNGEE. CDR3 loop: CASSAKDSPSSYEQYF. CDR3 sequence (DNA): TGTGCCAGCAGCGCTAAGGACAGCCCGAGCTCCTACGAGCAGTACTTC.